This TCR beta chain was retrieved from a study of blood T cell repertoires in COVID-19. V shed 4 bases and J 6 bases; nucleotides not matched to a gene: 2. The CDR3 runs 13 residues. Data came from immunoSEQ multiplex PCR; TCRdb stores just in-frame clones and leaves some out. The sample holds 200,000 to 250,000 clones, about 88% seen once. The chain carries TRBV12-3 or TRBV12-4 and TRBJ2-2, with TRBD1 identical over 7 bases. The sequencing input was peripheral blood. The clonotype originates from a woman aged 55-69 years with acute or convalescent COVID-19. This chain's CDR3 is CASSYQGAGELFF. The CDR3 nucleotides are TGTGCCAGCAGTTATCAGGGGGCCGGGGAGCTGTTTTTT.